This TCR beta chain was sequenced during a study of cytomegalovirus exposure and HLA in healthy donors. About the study: The roughly 130 validation repertoires used the same platform as the 550 to 700 first-cohort repertoires (as reported by a later analysis).

Profiled with immunoSEQ multiplex PCR; TCRdb holds only in-frame clones, not every one. The repertoire includes some 250,000 clones, 90% of them detected once, and roughly 3% sits in the top ten. Per germline, CDR1 MNHEY and CDR2 SMNVEV (reference sequence). V lost 6 bases and J lost 2, with 17 bases in between. The CDR3 has 15 amino acids. Findings and caveats of the study: The dataset shows that most TCR sequences were rare, while some public TCRs occurred in many donors.

Turning to this clone: Its specificity is unknown.

The TCR sequence derives from a woman in her 30s in good health and CMV-seronegative. The sample comprised PBMCs. This chain links TRBV27 with TRBJ2-7, with D maybe TRBD2 (5 bases). The CDR3: CASRPALAYPYEQYF. CDR3 nucleotides: TGTGCCAGCAGGCCAGCGCTAGCATACCCCTACGAGCAGTACTTC.